These T cell receptor beta chains were read from a single sample in a study of Ad26.COV2.S vaccination and SARS-CoV-2 variants. Data came from immunoSEQ multiplex PCR; TCRdb stores just in-frame clones and leaves some out. The table shows a few hundred thousand clones, with 85% to 90% occurring only once. This specimen consisted of peripheral blood, obtained in a trial of Ad26.COV2.S vaccine versus placebo. Every receptor here comes from a person aged 18 to 65 who received the Ad26.COV2.S COVID-19 vaccine or a placebo. Each CDR3 is given with its conserved first and last residue. D genes are given only for firm matches. Only part of the rows carry a size: once, few, many, or a class if the clone is expanded.

d_gene | abundance | j_gene | v_gene | CDR3aa | CDR3nt
. | once | TRBJ1-1 | TRBV18 | CASSPLQGEGTEAFF | TGTGCCAGCTCACCATTGCAGGGCGAGGGCACTGAAGCTTTCTTT
TRBD1 | . | TRBJ1-1 | TRBV19 | CASSVRQGKAFF | TGTGCCAGTAGTGTTCGACAGGGAAAAGCTTTCTTT
. | . | TRBJ2-1 | TRBV5-1 | CASSLESMLDAYNEQFF | TGCGCCAGCAGCTTGGAGAGCATGCTAGACGCCTACAATGAGCAGTTCTTC
. | . | TRBJ2-1 | TRBV9 | CAIRPQFF | TGTGCCATCCGCCCGCAGTTCTTC
. | . | TRBJ2-3 | TRBV15 | CATSLTRVSTDTQYF | TGTGCCACCAGCTTGACGAGGGTCAGCACAGATACGCAGTATTTT
. | once | TRBJ2-2 | TRBV6-5 | CASSYPPPYTGELFF | TGTGCCAGCAGTTACCCCCCTCCTTACACCGGGGAGCTGTTTTTT
TRBD1 | . | TRBJ1-2 | TRBV29-1 | CALGQVEGYTF | TGCGCCCTCGGACAGGTTGAAGGCTACACCTTC
. | . | TRBJ2-1 | TRBV11-3 | CASSLADSYNEQFF | TGTGCCAGCAGCTTGGCGGACTCCTACAATGAGCAGTTCTTC
. | once | TRBJ2-2 | TRBV10-3 | CAISDFSTGELFF | TGTGCCATCAGTGATTTCAGCACCGGGGAGCTGTTTTTT
TRBD2 | . | TRBJ2-5 | TRBV7-6 | CASSSSLAAAVETQYF | TGTGCCAGCAGCTCGTCCCTAGCGGCGGCCGTGGAGACCCAGTACTTC
. | . | TRBJ1-5 | TRBV4-1 | CASSQDVGLNQPQHF | TGCGCCAGCAGCCAAGATGTGGGACTCAATCAGCCCCAGCATTTT
TRBD1 | . | TRBJ1-4 | TRBV10-3 | CAIGRQGDEKLFF | TGTGCCATCGGACGACAGGGGGATGAAAAACTGTTTTTT
. | . | TRBJ1-1 | TRBV29-1 | CSAQDAEAFF | TGCAGCGCCCAGGACGCTGAAGCTTTCTTT
. | . | TRBJ2-1 | TRBV10-3 | CAISDSSGPYNEQFF | TGTGCCATCAGTGATAGTAGCGGCCCCTACAATGAGCAGTTCTTC
. | . | TRBJ2-2 | TRBV4-1 | CASSQGRGNTGELFF | TGCGCCAGCAGCCAAGGCAGGGGGAACACCGGGGAGCTGTTTTTT
TRBD1 | . | TRBJ1-2 | TRBV2 | CASSQTTGGSYGYTF | TGTGCCAGCAGTCAAACGACAGGGGGCTCCTATGGCTACACCTTC
. | . | TRBJ2-1 | TRBV7-2 | CASSLGVRRGAGNEQFF | TGTGCCAGCAGCTTAGGAGTCCGCAGGGGGGCCGGCAATGAGCAGTTCTTC
TRBD1 | . | TRBJ1-5 | TRBV27 | CASSKDRGSNQPQHF | TGTGCCAGCAGTAAAGACAGGGGTAGCAATCAGCCCCAGCATTTT
TRBD1 | . | TRBJ1-5 | TRBV7-9 | CASSFTTGGGQPQHF | TGTGCCAGCAGCTTCACTACAGGGGGCGGTCAGCCCCAGCATTTT
. | . | TRBJ1-2 | TRBV18 | CASSHRQENRPGDTF | TGTGCCAGCTCACACCGACAGGAAAATCGTCCGGGCGACACCTTC
. | . | TRBJ1-6 | TRBV2 | CASRNRASSYNSPLHF | TGTGCCAGCAGAAACAGGGCCAGCTCCTATAATTCACCCCTCCACTTT
. | . | TRBJ2-5 | TRBV11-3 | CASSLQGGGAETQYF | TGTGCCAGCAGCCTCCAAGGGGGGGGAGCAGAGACCCAGTACTTC
. | once | TRBJ2-4 | TRBV12-3/TRBV12-4 | CASSFRLGNVQYF | TGTGCCAGCAGTTTTAGGTTAGGTAACGTTCAGTACTTC
TRBD1 | . | TRBJ1-2 | TRBV6-5 | CASSYRGQGGGYTF | TGTGCCAGCAGTTATCGTGGACAGGGTGGCGGCTACACCTTC
. | few | TRBJ1-2 | TRBV4-2 | CASSPGYGYTF | TGTGCCAGCAGCCCGGGCTATGGCTACACCTTC
. | . | TRBJ1-1 | TRBV5-6 | CASSLGILTEAFF | TGTGCCAGCAGCTTAGGGATTCTAACTGAAGCTTTCTTT
. | . | TRBJ2-7 | TRBV16 | CASSSQGPEEQYF | TGTGCCAGCAGCTCACAGGGCCCGGAGGAGCAGTACTTC
TRBD1 | . | TRBJ1-1 | TRBV23-1 | CASSSGTENTEAFF | TGCGCCAGCAGTTCCGGGACAGAGAACACTGAAGCTTTCTTT
. | . | TRBJ1-5 | TRBV27 | CASSVGVLQPQHF | TGTGCCAGCAGTGTGGGGGTGTTGCAGCCCCAGCATTTT
TRBD2 | . | TRBJ2-5 | TRBV15 | CATSRDWSGLAGGRKTQYF | TGTGCCACCAGCAGAGATTGGAGTGGCTTAGCGGGAGGGCGAAAGACCCAGTACTTC
. | . | TRBJ1-2 | TRBV12-3/TRBV12-4 | CASSENYGYTF | TGTGCCAGCAGCGAGAACTATGGCTACACCTTC
TRBD1 | . | TRBJ1-2 | TRBV7-6 | CASSLGTGEGGYTF | TGTGCCAGCAGCTTAGGAACAGGGGAGGGTGGCTACACCTTC
TRBD1 | . | TRBJ1-6 | TRBV28 | CASNVGQINSPLHF | TGTGCCAGCAATGTGGGACAGATTAATTCACCCCTCCACTTT
. | . | TRBJ1-2 | TRBV24-1 | CATSDTRQPGGYTF | TGTGCCACCAGTGATACAAGACAGCCGGGGGGCTACACCTTC
. | . | TRBJ2-1 | TRBV10-1 | CASSAGDKNEQFF | TGCGCCAGCAGCGCCGGGGATAAGAATGAGCAGTTCTTC
. | . | TRBJ1-3 | TRBV18 | CASSPTNSVFGNTIYF | TGTGCCAGCTCACCTACCAATTCGGTCTTTGGAAACACCATATATTTT
. | once | TRBJ2-2 | TRBV4-2 | CASSQADWGPNTGELFF | TGTGCCAGCAGCCAGGCGGACTGGGGACCGAACACCGGGGAGCTGTTTTTT
. | . | TRBJ2-3 | TRBV5-6 | CASSLFGGKETDTQYF | TGTGCCAGCAGCTTGTTTGGCGGGAAAGAGACAGATACGCAGTATTTT
TRBD2 | . | TRBJ2-1 | TRBV7-3 | CASSQTGLAGELGEQFF | TGTGCCAGCAGCCAGACTGGACTAGCGGGAGAATTGGGTGAGCAGTTCTTC
. | . | TRBJ2-2 | TRBV28 | CASLGGPGELFF | TGTGCCAGCCTGGGGGGGCCCGGGGAGCTGTTTTTT
TRBD2 | . | TRBJ2-1 | TRBV7-6 | CASSSGTSGRETYNEQFF | TGTGCCAGCAGCTCCGGGACTAGCGGGAGGGAAACCTACAATGAGCAGTTCTTC
. | . | TRBJ2-1 | TRBV27 | CASSLSSNWESSYNEQFF | TGTGCCAGCAGTTTATCGAGTAACTGGGAAAGCTCCTACAATGAGCAGTTCTTC
. | . | TRBJ2-1 | TRBV27 | CASSVLGASYNEQFF | TGTGCCAGCAGCGTTCTTGGCGCTTCCTACAATGAGCAGTTCTTC
. | . | TRBJ1-1 | TRBV5-6 | CASSQWGRGAEAFF | TGTGCCAGCAGCCAATGGGGACGAGGGGCTGAAGCTTTCTTT
. | . | TRBJ2-3 | TRBV6-2/TRBV6-3 | CASSQHTGVSADTQYF | TGTGCCAGCAGCCAACATACGGGGGTCAGTGCAGATACGCAGTATTTT
. | . | TRBJ2-3 | TRBV2 | CASTRGNTDTQYF | TGTGCCAGCACCAGGGGCAACACAGATACGCAGTATTTT
TRBD1 | . | TRBJ1-1 | TRBV27 | CASSDRGITEAFF | TGTGCCAGCAGTGACAGGGGCATCACTGAAGCTTTCTTT
. | . | TRBJ1-1 | TRBV6-5 | CASSLQRNTEAFF | TGTGCCAGCAGTCTACAACGGAACACTGAAGCTTTCTTT
TRBD1 | . | TRBJ1-2 | TRBV19 | CASSNLDRVIYGYTF | TGTGCCAGTAGTAACTTGGACAGGGTGATATATGGCTACACCTTC
. | . | TRBJ1-6 | TRBV7-9 | CASSLQDWNSPLHF | TGTGCCAGCAGCTTACAGGATTGGAATTCACCCCTCCACTTT
TRBD2 | . | TRBJ2-3 | TRBV28 | CASSLGASGKDTQYF | TGTGCCAGCAGTTTAGGGGCTAGCGGGAAAGATACGCAGTATTTT
. | . | TRBJ2-3 | TRBV3-1/TRBV3-2 | CASSQGPSRGAQDTQYF | TGTGCCAGCAGCCAAGGTCCTAGCAGGGGGGCGCAGGATACGCAGTATTTT
. | . | TRBJ2-3 | TRBV29-1 | CSVGGEWKDTQYF | TGCAGCGTTGGGGGGGAATGGAAGGATACGCAGTATTTT
. | once | TRBJ1-2 | TRBV4-1 | CASSQDAGRYGYTF | TGCGCCAGCAGCCAAGACGCCGGTCGCTATGGCTACACCTTC
. | once | TRBJ1-1 | TRBV18 | CASSLLGQLNTEAFF | TGTGCCAGCTCACTGTTGGGGCAGCTGAACACTGAAGCTTTCTTT
. | once | TRBJ1-1 | TRBV5-1 | CASSLEGSGHTEAFF | TGCGCCAGCAGCTTGGAGGGGAGCGGACACACTGAAGCTTTCTTT